The 23 T cell receptor beta chains below all came from one sample that was sequenced in a study of blood T cell repertoires in COVID-19. Repertoires were generated with immunoSEQ multiplex PCR, while TCRdb's copy carries only in-frame clones and drops some. This sample has approximately 220,000 clones, with about four fifths found just once. Material for sequencing was peripheral blood. The origin of the receptors is a woman aged 55-69 years with acute or convalescent COVID-19.

The rearrangement uses TRBV5-1 and TRBJ1-1; no reliable D call. V shed 1 base and J shed 2 bases, with 6 bases lying between them. CDR1 and CDR2 from the germline V gene are SGHRS and YFSETQ. The CDR3 has 13 amino acids. Written as DNA, the CDR3 is TGCGCCAGCAGCTTGATGTCAAACACTGAAGCTTTCTTT. It yields the protein CASSLMSNTEAFF.

The rearrangement uses TRBV7-6 and TRBJ2-3; 9 bases agree with TRBD2. V was clipped by 2 bases and J by 0 bases; unmatched bases: 9. The CDR3 consists of 18 residues. Germline V CDR1 and CDR2: SGHVS, FNYEAQ. This CDR3 reads CASSLRSRLAGSTDTQYF. DNA of the CDR3: TGTGCCAGCAGCTTAAGGTCAAGGCTAGCGGGGAGCACAGATACGCAGTATTTT.

The V and J genes are TRBV5-1 and TRBJ2-3, with unresolved D. This CDR3 has 14 residues. Germline V gives CDR1 SGHRS, CDR2 YFSETQ. V dropped 0 bases and J dropped 2 bases, with 7 bases sitting between them. CDR3 protein: CASSLARHTDTQYF. DNA for the CDR3: TGCGCCAGCAGCTTGGCGCGGCACACAGATACGCAGTATTTT.

The genes are TRBV2 and TRBJ2-1; D not certain. CDR1 and CDR2 from the germline V gene are SNHLY and FYNNEI. The germline V and J ends were trimmed by 2 bases and 1 base, with 6 bases remaining between them. The CDR3 runs to 14 residues. The chain's CDR3 is CASSENRSYNEQFF. The CDR3 nucleotides read TGTGCCAGCAGTGAAAACAGATCCTACAATGAGCAGTTCTTC. The full variable domain, completed using reference TRBV2 and TRBJ2-1, is EPEVTQTPSHQVTQMGQEVILRCVPISNHLYFYWYRQILGQKVEFLVSFYNNEISEKSEIFDDQFSVERPDGSNFTLKIRSTKLEDSAMYFCASSENRSYNEQFFGPGTRLTVL.

The V gene is TRBV4-2, the J gene TRBJ1-6; D gene unclear. V lost 0 bases and J 9 bases, leaving 12 bases between the germline ends. CDR3 length: 15 amino acids. Per the germline V gene, CDR1 is LGHNA and CDR2 is YNFKEQ. In nucleotides, the CDR3 is TGTGCCAGCAGCCAAGATCAGGTGAATGGTTCACCCCTCCACTTT. The encoded protein is CASSQDQVNGSPLHF.

This sequence joins TRBV6-1 and TRBJ1-3; D is perhaps TRBD1 (6 bases). Germline CDR1 and CDR2: MNHNS and SASEGT. The CDR3 runs 18 residues. Trimming took 2 bases from V and 0 from J, leaving 17 bases between them. This chain's CDR3 is CASSEFLRGYSSGNTIYF. The CDR3 nucleotides read TGTGCCAGCAGTGAATTCCTCAGGGGCTATAGCTCTGGAAACACCATATATTTT.

This clone was seen just once. This chain links TRBV5-4 with TRBJ1-2; 7 bases align to TRBD1. V was pared by 0 bases and J by 4 bases, with 3 bases of the junction left unmatched. This CDR3 has 14 residues. Germline CDR1 is SGHNT and CDR2 is YYREEE (reference sequence). The CDR3 loop is CASSLGDSAYGYTF. The DNA for the CDR3 is TGTGCCAGCAGCTTGGGGGACAGTGCCTATGGCTACACCTTC.

The CDR3 is CASSQGQGSNYGYTF. CDR3 DNA: TGTGCCAGCAGCCAAGGACAGGGAAGTAACTATGGCTACACCTTC. The chain employs TRBV3-1 (or the pseudogene TRBV3-2) and TRBJ1-2, with 7 bases lining up with TRBD1. This CDR3 has 15 residues. V lost 1 base, J lost 1 base, and 3 bases stayed unmatched. The V gene's germline CDR1 is LGHDT and CDR2 YNNKEL (reference sequence).

This clone was seen just once. The chain combines TRBV15 with TRBJ1-5; 8 bases map to TRBD1. The CDR3 covers 14 residues. With V trimmed by 4 bases and J by 6 bases, 5 bases remained unmatched. Germline V CDR1 and CDR2: LNHNV, YYDKDF (reference sequence). The CDR3 protein is CATSIGQGGQPQHF. The CDR3 coding sequence is TGTGCCACCAGCATTGGACAGGGAGGTCAGCCCCAGCATTTT.

The table lists this clone with a count of one. This chain joins TRBV19 and TRBJ1-2, with TRBD1 matching over 7 bases. The CDR3 totals 16 residues. Looked up from germline, CDR1 is LNHDA and CDR2 is SQIVND (reference sequence). V was clipped by 3 bases and J by 8 bases; unmatched bases: 15. The CDR3 DNA sequence: TGTGCCAGTAGTATCCCCGGGACAGCTGCCTATGGGGGCTACACCTTC. As protein: CASSIPGTAAYGGYTF.

The chain couples TRBV5-6 to TRBJ1-1; tentative D call: TRBD1 (5 bases). The germline V gene has CDR1 SGHDT and CDR2 YYEEEE. This CDR3 has 13 residues. The V end was cut by 3 bases, the J end by 6 bases, with 12 bases between. In DNA, the CDR3 is TGTGCCAGCAGCTGGGGAGGGGACGCTGAAGCTTTCTTT. It encodes CASSWGGDAEAFF.

The chain combines TRBV2 with TRBJ2-7; D might be TRBD1 (6 bases). Germline CDR1 SNHLY, CDR2 FYNNEI. The CDR3 length is 13 residues. Trimming took 6 bases from V and 6 from J, leaving 15 bases between them. The CDR3 loop reads CASRSTGSGEQYF. The CDR3, as DNA: TGTGCCAGCAGGTCGACAGGTTCGGGCGAGCAGTACTTC.

This sequence joins TRBV27 and TRBJ1-2, with 7 bases identical to TRBD1. This CDR3 has 14 amino acids. V gave up 3 bases and J gave up 4 bases; unmatched junction bases: 5. Germline assignment: CDR1 MNHEY and CDR2 SMNVEV (reference sequence). The CDR3 protein is CASSFGQGGYGYTF. The CDR3 DNA is TGTGCCAGCAGTTTTGGGCAGGGGGGCTATGGCTACACCTTC.

The chain combines TRBV7-2 with TRBJ2-3, with 8 bases identical to TRBD2. V shed 7 bases and J 4 bases; nucleotides not matched to a gene: 7. CDR3 length equals 14 residues. CDR1 is SGHTA and CDR2 is FQGNSA in the germline V gene. The CDR3 here is CASKSAGGPDTQYF. The CDR3, as DNA: TGTGCCAGCAAAAGTGCGGGGGGTCCAGATACGCAGTATTTT.

This chain uses TRBV25-1 with TRBJ1-4; a possible D gene is TRBD1 (5 bases). In germline, CDR1 is MGHDK, CDR2 SYGVNS. V was pared by 1 base and J by 1 base, with 7 bases between. The CDR3 length is 15 residues. CDR3 coding DNA: TGTGCCAGCAGTGAATGGGGCAGAACTAATGAAAAACTGTTTTTT. This codes for CASSEWGRTNEKLFF.

The chain combines TRBV6-5 with TRBJ1-2; 8 nucleotides agree with TRBD1. The CDR3 extends over 14 amino acids. The V segment lost 4 bases and the J segment 8 bases; nucleotides outside the gene matches: 9. Germline CDR1 is MNHEY and CDR2 is SVGAGI. The CDR3 DNA is TGTGCCAGCAGTTTGGGGCAGGGGGCCTTAGGCTACACCTTC. As protein: CASSLGQGALGYTF.

The rearrangement uses TRBV7-9 and TRBJ1-2; D gene unclear. This CDR3 spans 13 amino acids. The germline CDR1 and CDR2 sequences are SEHNR and FQNEAQ (reference sequence). V was cut by 6 bases and J by 2 bases, with 10 bases left in between. The CDR3 sequence is CASSSRVNYGYTF. Here the CDR3 DNA reads TGTGCCAGCAGTTCACGGGTAAACTATGGCTACACCTTC.

The chain joins TRBV6-2 or TRBV6-3 to TRBJ1-2; 9 positions agree with TRBD1. The CDR3 contains 17 residues. Trimming at V came to 6 bases and at J to 4 bases, leaving 15 bases not matched to a gene. Germline CDR1 reads MNHEY; CDR2 reads SVGEGT. The CDR3 is CASSPYPRTGVRYGYTF. CDR3 DNA: TGTGCCAGCAGCCCCTACCCCCGGACAGGGGTCCGCTATGGCTACACCTTC.

The genes are TRBV5-4 and TRBJ2-7; TRBD1 aligns across 12 bases. Germline assignment: CDR1 SGHNT and CDR2 YYREEE (reference sequence). V trimming: 1 base; J trimming: 7 bases; junction bases outside the gene matches: 6. This CDR3 is 15 amino acids long. CDR3 nucleotides: TGTGCCAGCAGCTTGCCGGGACAGGGGGCTTGGGAGCAGTACTTC. It specifies CASSLPGQGAWEQYF.

This clone was counted many times. Other DNA sequences within the sample encode an identical CDR3. V gene TRBV6-5 combines with J gene TRBJ1-2; TRBD1 aligns across 8 bases. CDR1 and CDR2 (germline): MNHEY, SVGAGI. Trimming cost V 6 bases and J 1 base; bases outside gene matches: 4. This CDR3 contains 14 residues. The CDR3 region is CASRPGQVNYGYTF. CDR3 in DNA: TGTGCCAGCAGACCGGGACAGGTTAACTATGGCTACACCTTC.

This clone came up a few times. The gene calls are TRBV2 and TRBJ2-1; a weak D match, TRBD2 (5 bases). The CDR3 runs to 12 residues. From germline, CDR1 is SNHLY and CDR2 FYNNEI. Trimming took off 3 bases at V and 5 bases at J, with 5 bases between the two ends. The CDR3: CASSERDNEQFF. The CDR3 DNA reads TGTGCCAGCAGTGAGAGGGACAATGAGCAGTTCTTC.

This clone appeared a single time. The chain carries TRBV7-2 and TRBJ2-1; no clear D. CDR1 is SGHTA and CDR2 is FQGNSA in the germline V gene. This CDR3 spans 12 amino acids. Trimming took 5 bases from V and 3 from J, leaving 5 bases between them. This chain's CDR3 is CASSGHYNEQFF. The CDR3 DNA sequence: TGTGCCAGCAGCGGCCACTACAATGAGCAGTTCTTC.

This clone occurred once. The chain combines TRBV28 with TRBJ2-2; tentative D call: TRBD2 (5 bases). CDR1 MDHEN and CDR2 SYDVKM come from the germline V gene. The V and J ends lost 5 bases and 2 bases respectively, with 9 bases between them. This CDR3 spans 14 amino acids. CDR3 DNA sequence: TGTGCCAGCAGTCGGACGGGAAACACCGGGGAGCTGTTTTTT. Encoded protein: CASSRTGNTGELFF.